Each of the 14 T cell receptor beta chains below was sequenced from the same sample in a study of blood T cell repertoires in COVID-19. Here immunoSEQ multiplex PCR was the method, and the copy in TCRdb shows in-frame clones only, minus some. The table lists 35,000 to 45,000 clones, around 80% of them singletons. Sequencing was carried out using peripheral blood. These TCRs come from a man in his 70s with acute or convalescent COVID-19.

V is TRBV29-1 and J is TRBJ2-2; D is unclear. Germline assignment: CDR1 SQVTM and CDR2 ANQGSEA. The CDR3 extends over 15 amino acids. V was cut by 3 bases and J by 5 bases, with 16 bases left in between. The CDR3 region is CSVDALNSRTGELFF. The CDR3 bases are TGCAGCGTTGATGCCTTAAATTCGAGGACCGGGGAGCTGTTTTTT.

V and J are TRBV5-6 and TRBJ1-6, with TRBD1 matching 9 bases. Germline V lookup: CDR1 SGHDT, CDR2 YYEEEE. V gave up 6 bases and J gave up 9 bases; unmatched junction bases: 10. The CDR3 runs to 15 residues. In DNA, the CDR3 is TGTGCCAGCACACGACCGGGGACAGGGCCTTCACCCCTCCACTTT. Protein sequence: CASTRPGTGPSPLHF. Using reference TRBV5-6 and TRBJ1-6 for the parts outside the CDR3, the full variable domain is DAGVTQSPTHLIKTRGQQVTLRCSPKSGHDTVSWYQQALGQGPQFIFQYYEEEERQRGNFPDRFSGHQFPNYSSELNVNALLLGDSALYLCASTRPGTGPSPLHFGNGTRLTVT.

This clone turned up a few times. V and J are TRBV6-2 or TRBV6-3 and TRBJ2-7; no reliable D call. CDR3 length: 14 amino acids. V was pared by 6 bases and J by 0 bases, with 12 bases between. Germline lookup yields CDR1 MNHEY and CDR2 SVGEGT. The chain's CDR3 is CASSQNLRSYEQYF. The CDR3 nucleotides read TGTGCCAGCAGCCAAAACCTGCGCTCCTACGAGCAGTACTTC.

The rearrangement joins TRBV27 to TRBJ1-5; perhaps TRBD1 as D (5 bases). CDR1 is MNHEY and CDR2 is SMNVEV in the germline V gene (reference sequence). CDR3 length: 14 amino acids. V lost 11 bases and J 5 bases, leaving 19 bases between the germline ends. The CDR3 sequence is CAPAKGRFYQPQHF. For the CDR3, the DNA is TGTGCCCCCGCCAAGGGGCGCTTTTATCAGCCCCAGCATTTT.

This clone came up once. The genes are TRBV7-9 and TRBJ2-7; 14 bases are a match to TRBD2. Germline CDR1 and CDR2: SEHNR and FQNEAQ (reference sequence). There are 15 residues in the CDR3. The V and J ends lost 6 bases and 4 bases, in that order; junction bases with no gene match: 5. DNA for the CDR3: TGTGCCAGCAGGACGACTAGCGGGAGGGAATACGAGCAGTACTTC. It yields the protein CASRTTSGREYEQYF.

V usage is TRBV7-6 and J usage is TRBJ1-6; TRBD1 might be the D (5 bases). The CDR3 runs to 14 residues. Germline CDR1 is SGHVS and CDR2 is FNYEAQ. Trimming left V 4 bases short and J 9 bases short, with 13 bases between. This chain's CDR3 is CASSSRQISSPLHF. The CDR3 DNA follows: TGTGCCAGCAGCTCCCGACAGATAAGTTCACCCCTCCACTTT.

The chain links TRBV4-1 to TRBJ1-5; 9 bases align to TRBD1. The trim removed 3 bases at V and 5 bases at J, leaving 5 bases unmatched. The CDR3 consists of 15 residues. Germline CDR1 reads MGHRA; CDR2 reads YSYEKL. CDR3 in amino acids: CASSHGDREDQPQHF. The CDR3 DNA reads as TGCGCCAGCAGCCACGGGGACAGGGAGGATCAGCCCCAGCATTTT.

The chain employs TRBV10-1 and TRBJ2-3; possible D gene TRBD2, 5 bases. The CDR3 spans 13 residues. The germline V gene encodes CDR1 WNHNN and CDR2 SYGVQD (reference sequence). V lost 6 bases and J lost 2, with 9 bases in between. The CDR3 sequence: CASSQRTTDTQYF. The CDR3 coding sequence is TGCGCCAGCAGCCAGCGGACCACAGATACGCAGTATTTT.

The chain combines TRBV5-6 with TRBJ1-4, with 7 bases identical to TRBD1. Trimming took 3 bases from V and 5 from J; bases not matched to a gene: 4. Germline V CDR1 and CDR2: SGHDT, YYEEEE. This CDR3 comprises 14 residues. The CDR3 is CASSWGTENEKLFF. In nucleotides, the CDR3 is TGTGCCAGCAGCTGGGGGACAGAGAATGAAAAACTGTTTTTT.

By sample fraction, this clone is medium-sized. V and J are TRBV14 and TRBJ1-2; TRBD1 matches 12 bases. This CDR3 spans 16 amino acids. Germline-derived CDR1 and CDR2 are SGHDN and FVKESK. V dropped 1 base and J dropped 4; count of bases not matched to a gene: 4. In DNA form, the CDR3 reads TGTGCCAGCAGCCAAGTAACGGGACAGGGGGCCTATGGCTACACCTTC. Translated, it gives CASSQVTGQGAYGYTF.

This chain links TRBV27 with TRBJ1-2; D ambiguous. CDR1 and CDR2 (germline): MNHEY, SMNVEV (reference sequence). V was cut by 3 bases and J by 0 bases, with 5 bases left in between. The CDR3 length is 13 residues. CDR3 nucleotide sequence: TGTGCCAGCAGTTTCGCGTCTAACTATGGCTACACCTTC. Encoded protein: CASSFASNYGYTF.

This clone turned up a few times. Here the CDR3 DNA reads TGTGCCAGCAGTCCCGGATTCAACAGGGTTCGCAGGGGCTACACCTTC. This encodes CASSPGFNRVRRGYTF. The rearrangement links TRBV28 to TRBJ1-2, with D perhaps matching TRBD1 (6 bases). Trimming took off 5 bases at V and 8 bases at J, with 24 bases between the two ends. Germline loops: CDR1 MDHEN, CDR2 SYDVKM. This CDR3 has 16 residues.

The J gene is TRBJ1-3, the V gene TRBV4-3, with 7 bases identical to TRBD1. After removal of 3 bases from V and 3 bases from J, the junction contained 8 bases not matched to a gene. This CDR3 comprises 16 residues. CDR1 is LGHNA and CDR2 is YSLEER in the germline V gene. The CDR3 region is CASSHQTGLLGNTIYF. CDR3 coding DNA: TGCGCCAGCAGCCACCAGACAGGGCTACTTGGAAACACCATATATTTT.

This clone was found once. The J gene is TRBJ2-7, the V gene TRBV28; D possibly corresponds to TRBD1 (5 bases). Trimming shortened V by 4 bases and J by 0 bases, and 16 bases separated the two germline ends. The germline CDR1 and CDR2 sequences are MDHEN and SYDVKM. This CDR3 has 16 amino acids. The CDR3 DNA reads TGTGCCAGCAGTTATATCAGGGCATTGGGCTCCTACGAGCAGTACTTC. Translating gives CASSYIRALGSYEQYF.